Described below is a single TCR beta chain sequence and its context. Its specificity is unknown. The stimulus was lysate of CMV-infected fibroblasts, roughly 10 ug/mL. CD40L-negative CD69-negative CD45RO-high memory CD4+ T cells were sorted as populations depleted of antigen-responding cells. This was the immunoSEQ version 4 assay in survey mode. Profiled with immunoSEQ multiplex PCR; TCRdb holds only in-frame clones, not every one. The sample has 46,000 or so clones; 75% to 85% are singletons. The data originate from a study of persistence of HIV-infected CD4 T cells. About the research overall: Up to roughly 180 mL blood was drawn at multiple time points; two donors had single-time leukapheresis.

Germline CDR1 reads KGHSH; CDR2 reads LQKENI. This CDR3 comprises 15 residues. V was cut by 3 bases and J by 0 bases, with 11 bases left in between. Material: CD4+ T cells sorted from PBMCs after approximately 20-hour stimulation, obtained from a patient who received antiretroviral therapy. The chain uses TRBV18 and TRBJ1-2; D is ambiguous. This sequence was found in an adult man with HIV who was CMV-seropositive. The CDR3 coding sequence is TGTGCCAGCTCACCGAATCCGGGCTCTAACTATGGCTACACCTTC. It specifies CASSPNPGSNYGYTF. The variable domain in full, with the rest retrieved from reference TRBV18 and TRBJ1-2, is NAGVMQNPRHLVRRRGQEARLRCSPMKGHSHVYWYRQLPEEGLKFMVYLQKENIIDESGMPKERFSAEFPKEGPSILRIQQVVRGDSAAYFCASSPNPGSNYGYTFGSGTRLTVV.